This T cell receptor (beta chain) derives from a study of blood T cell repertoires in COVID-19. At the level of the study: Acute and convalescent COVID-19 samples came from the United States, Italy and Spain. PBMCs, B-cell-depleted T cells, or T cells were the source of the cDNA or gDNA that made up the material.

V gave up 6 bases and J gave up 7 bases, with 18 bases separating them. Germline V gene sequence: CDR1 LGHNA, CDR2 YSLEER. This CDR3 has 15 residues. Per the authors' pipeline: Quantification of nucleated cells was approximated via reference gene primer amplification. Sequenced by immunoSEQ multiplex PCR; TCRdb stores in-frame clones only, minus some. The DNA gave D and trimming, while V, J and clone size come from that table. This sample has 85,000 or so clones; roughly 89% occur once, and the top ten carry less than 35%. Source material: peripheral blood. The clonotype originates from a man aged 50 to 60 with active or convalescent COVID-19. The gene calls are TRBV4-3 and TRBJ1-4; D is possibly TRBD1 (5 bases). The CDR3: CASRPSGGTGEKLFF. The CDR3, as DNA: TGCGCCAGCAGACCGAGTGGGGGGACGGGTGAAAAACTGTTTTTT.